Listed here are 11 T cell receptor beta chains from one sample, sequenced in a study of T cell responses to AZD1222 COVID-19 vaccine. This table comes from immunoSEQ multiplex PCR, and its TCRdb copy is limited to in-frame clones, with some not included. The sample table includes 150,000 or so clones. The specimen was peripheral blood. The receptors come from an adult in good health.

The CDR3 protein is CASSYSWEKGTEAFF. The CDR3 DNA is TGTGCCAGCAGTTACTCCTGGGAAAAGGGAACTGAAGCTTTCTTT. The V and J genes are TRBV6-5 and TRBJ1-1; D unclear. The CDR3 contains 15 residues. Trimming took 0 bases from V and 5 from J, leaving 13 bases between them. Germline assignment: CDR1 MNHEY and CDR2 SVGAGI.

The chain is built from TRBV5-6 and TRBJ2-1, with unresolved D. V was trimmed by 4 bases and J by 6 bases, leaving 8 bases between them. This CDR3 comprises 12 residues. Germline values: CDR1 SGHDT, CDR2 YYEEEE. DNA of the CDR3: TGTGCCAGCAGCCTCAGACCCAATGAGCAGTTCTTC. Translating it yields CASSLRPNEQFF.

The CDR3 loop is CASSLEDYGYTF. The CDR3 nucleotides read TGTGCCAGCAGCCTGGAGGACTATGGCTACACCTTC. V gene TRBV6-6 combines with J gene TRBJ1-2; D ambiguous. CDR3 size: 12 residues. V shed 6 bases and J shed 3 bases, with 8 bases lying between them. Germline V gene data show CDR1 as MNHNY and CDR2 as SVGAGI (reference sequence).

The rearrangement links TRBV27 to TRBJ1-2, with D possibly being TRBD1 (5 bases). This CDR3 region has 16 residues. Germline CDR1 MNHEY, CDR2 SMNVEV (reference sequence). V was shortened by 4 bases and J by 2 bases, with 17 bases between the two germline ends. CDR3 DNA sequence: TGTGCCAGCAGTTCGTCGTATTGGGGACCCAACTATGGCTACACCTTC. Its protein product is CASSSSYWGPNYGYTF.

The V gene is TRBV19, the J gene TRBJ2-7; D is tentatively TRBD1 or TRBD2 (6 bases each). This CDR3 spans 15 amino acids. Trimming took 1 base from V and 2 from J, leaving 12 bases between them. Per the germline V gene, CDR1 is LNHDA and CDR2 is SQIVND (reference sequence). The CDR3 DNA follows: TGTGCCAGTAGTATAGCTGGAGGGGGTACCTACGAGCAGTACTTC. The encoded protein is CASSIAGGGTYEQYF.

CDR3 bases: TGTGCCAGCAGCTTTGGGCCCTTCTTTGGTACAGATACGCAGTATTTT. This sequence encodes CASSFGPFFGTDTQYF. The chain joins TRBV5-5 to TRBJ2-3; D is ambiguous. CDR1 SGHKS and CDR2 YYEKEE come from the germline V gene (reference sequence). The CDR3 consists of 16 residues. V shed 2 bases and J shed 3 bases, with 16 bases lying between them.

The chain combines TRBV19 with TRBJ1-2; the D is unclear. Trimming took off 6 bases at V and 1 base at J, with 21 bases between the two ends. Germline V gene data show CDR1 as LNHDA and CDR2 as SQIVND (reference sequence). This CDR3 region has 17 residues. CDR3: CASSPGFTPLVNYGYTF. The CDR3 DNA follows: TGTGCCAGTAGCCCGGGGTTCACCCCCTTGGTTAACTATGGCTACACCTTC. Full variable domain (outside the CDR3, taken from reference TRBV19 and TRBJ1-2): DGGITQSPKYLFRKEGQNVTLSCEQNLNHDAMYWYRQDPGQGLRLIYYSQIVNDFQKGDIAEGYSVSREKKESFPLTVTSAQKNPTAFYLCASSPGFTPLVNYGYTFGSGTRLTVV.

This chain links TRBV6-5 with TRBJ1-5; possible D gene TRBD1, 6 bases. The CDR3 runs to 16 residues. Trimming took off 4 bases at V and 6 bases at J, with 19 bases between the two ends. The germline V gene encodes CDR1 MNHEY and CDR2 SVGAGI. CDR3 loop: CASSFLQGIRGQPQHF. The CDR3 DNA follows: TGTGCCAGCAGTTTTCTCCAGGGGATCCGGGGTCAGCCCCAGCATTTT.

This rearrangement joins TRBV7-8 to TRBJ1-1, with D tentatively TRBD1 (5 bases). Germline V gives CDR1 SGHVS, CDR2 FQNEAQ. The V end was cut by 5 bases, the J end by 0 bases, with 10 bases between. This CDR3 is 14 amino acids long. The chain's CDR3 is CASSEGVMNTEAFF. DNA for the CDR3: TGTGCCAGCAGCGAAGGGGTAATGAACACTGAAGCTTTCTTT.

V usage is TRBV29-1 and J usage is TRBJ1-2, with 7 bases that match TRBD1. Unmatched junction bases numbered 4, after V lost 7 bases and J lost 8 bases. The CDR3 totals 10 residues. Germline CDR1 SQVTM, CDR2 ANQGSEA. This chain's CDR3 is CSATGAGYTF. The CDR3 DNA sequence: TGCAGCGCTACAGGGGCCGGCTACACCTTC.

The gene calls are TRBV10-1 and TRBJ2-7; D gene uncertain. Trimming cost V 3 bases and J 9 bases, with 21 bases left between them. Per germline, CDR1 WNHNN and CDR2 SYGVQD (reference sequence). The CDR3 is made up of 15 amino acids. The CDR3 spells CASSDQPRSTHGQYF. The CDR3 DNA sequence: TGCGCCAGCAGTGACCAGCCTAGGTCCACCCACGGGCAGTACTTC.